These 13 T cell receptor beta chains were sequenced from one sample in a study of T cells in Graves' hyperthyroidism and ophthalmopathy. Amplified regions were TCR beta CDR3 sequences from RNA transcripts. A set of HTBI primers served as the primers for a first-round RT-PCR of the TCR CDR3. TCRdb redid the calling of the multiplex PCR reads with MiXCR, one entry per CDR3 protein. The sample lists approximately 400,000 distinct CDR3 sequences; roughly 25% were seen once. The sample taken for sequencing was blood. The receptors shown here come from a man aged 50-60 years with Graves' hyperthyroidism.

This clonotype was seen a handful of times. The gene calls are TRBV24-1 and TRBJ2-2; D is undetermined. Germline-derived CDR1 and CDR2 are KGHDR and SFDVKD. This CDR3 is 16 amino acids long. Between the trimmed V and J ends, which lost 3 bases and 7 bases, there was a span of 17 bases. Here the CDR3 DNA reads TGTGCCACCAGTGATCCGACCCCCCAGGTTGGCGGGGAGCTGTTTTTT. The encoded protein is CATSDPTPQVGGELFF.

Ten or more counts support this clonotype. The chain links TRBV2 to TRBJ2-4; the match to TRBD1 covers 7 bases. CDR1 and CDR2 (germline): SNHLY, FYNNEI. J was trimmed by 8 bases and V by 4 bases; bases with no gene match: 11. The CDR3 loop spans 15 amino acids. The CDR3 spells CASSGDSAFGHIQYF. The CDR3 region has the DNA TGTGCCAGCAGTGGGGACAGCGCCTTTGGGCACATTCAGTACTTC.

In its sample, this clonotype was seen a few times. This chain uses TRBV7-9 with TRBJ2-3; 7 bases fit TRBD2. The CDR3 has 18 residues. The V and J ends lost 5 bases and 5 bases, in that order; junction bases with no gene match: 19. CDR1 and CDR2 (germline): SEHNR, FQNEAQ (reference sequence). The CDR3 coding sequence is TGTGCCAGCAGCCTGACCGGGACTAACCATCGAAACGAAGATACGCAGTATTTT. Amino acid sequence: CASSLTGTNHRNEDTQYF.

This clonotype was detected only a few times. V usage is TRBV12-3 or TRBV12-4 and J usage is TRBJ2-2; TRBD2 matches 13 bases. The CDR3 sequence is 15 residues long. V trimming: 6 bases; J trimming: 9 bases; junction bases outside the gene matches: 7. CDR3 amino acids: CASSRTSGSGRELFF. DNA for the CDR3: TGTGCCAGCAGCCGGACTAGCGGGAGCGGAAGGGAGCTGTTTTTT.

Here the CDR3 DNA reads TGTGCCAGCAGTTTAGCGGGACTAGCTTCAGATACGCAGTATTTT. This gives the protein CASSLAGLASDTQYF. V usage is TRBV12-3 or TRBV12-4 and J usage is TRBJ2-3; 9 bases agree with TRBD2. There are 15 residues in the CDR3. Germline trimming cut 0 bases from V and 4 bases from J; bases unmatched to any gene: 2.

The chain combines TRBV3-1 with TRBJ1-2; D unclear. The germline gives CDR1 LGHDT, CDR2 YNNKEL (reference sequence). V lost 4 bases and J lost 2, with 5 bases in between. The CDR3 has 12 residues. The CDR3 spells CASSRTNYGYTF. The DNA for the CDR3 is TGTGCCAGCAGCCGGACGAACTATGGCTACACCTTC.

At least ten counts were recorded for this clonotype. This chain connects TRBV29-1 to TRBJ1-1; TRBD1 might be the D (6 bases). The CDR3 spans 13 residues. V lost 6 bases, J lost 0 bases, and 11 bases lay in between. Germline V gene data show CDR1 as SQVTM and CDR2 as ANQGSEA. CDR3 in amino acids: CSVGQIMNTEAFF. For the CDR3, the DNA is TGCAGCGTAGGACAGATCATGAACACTGAAGCTTTCTTT.

This clonotype has more than one count but fewer than ten. The chain couples TRBV11-2 to TRBJ1-1; unclear D gene. Trimming removed 4 bases at V and 2 bases at J, with 8 bases between. Germline CDR1 is SGHAT and CDR2 is FQNNGV. CDR3 length: 13 residues. CDR3 residues: CASSSLPNTEAFF. The DNA of the CDR3 is TGTGCCAGCAGCTCCTTACCCAACACTGAAGCTTTCTTT.

CDR3 sequence reads: CSARETDTDTQYF. As DNA, the CDR3 is TGCAGTGCTAGGGAGACAGATACAGATACGCAGTATTTT. This chain connects TRBV20-1 to TRBJ2-3; D is possibly TRBD1 (5 bases). There are 13 residues in the CDR3. Trimming pared 3 bases from V and 3 bases from J, leaving 10 bases between. Germline-derived CDR1 and CDR2 are DFQATT and SNEGSKA (reference sequence).

The V and J genes are TRBV12-3 or TRBV12-4 and TRBJ2-5; TRBD2 matches 13 bases. This CDR3 comprises 16 residues. J was trimmed by 7 bases and V by 2 bases; bases with no gene match: 7. The CDR3 reads CASSLRLAGGKGTQYF. The CDR3 DNA follows: TGTGCCAGCAGTTTAAGACTAGCGGGAGGCAAAGGGACCCAGTACTTC.

The chain combines TRBV2 with TRBJ2-1; D call uncertain. Germline V gives CDR1 SNHLY, CDR2 FYNNEI. Trimming shortened V by 6 bases and J by 13 bases, and 22 bases separated the two germline ends. This CDR3 contains 14 residues. CDR3 bases: TGTGCCAGCAGGGACCCGGATGGTGGTGAGTCCCAGTTCTTC. Encoded protein: CASRDPDGGESQFF.

This clonotype was counted only a few times. V gene TRBV20-1 combines with J gene TRBJ2-1, with 10 nucleotides matching TRBD2. CDR1 DFQATT and CDR2 SNEGSKA come from the germline V gene (reference sequence). The V segment lost 3 bases and the J segment 6 bases; nucleotides outside the gene matches: 5. This CDR3 contains 14 residues. CDR3 residues: CSASRAGGSNEQFF. In DNA form, the CDR3 reads TGCAGTGCTAGTCGAGCGGGAGGGAGCAATGAGCAGTTCTTC.

The table lists this clonotype with a few counts. J is TRBJ2-5 and V is TRBV6-5; D may be TRBD1 or TRBD2 (5 bases each). CDR3 size: 13 residues. V lost 2 bases and J 5 bases, leaving 9 bases between the germline ends. CDR1 is MNHEY and CDR2 is SVGAGI in the germline V gene. The CDR3 DNA is TGTGCCAGCAGTTACAGAGGGACGGAGACCCAGTACTTC. As protein: CASSYRGTETQYF.